A selection of T cell receptor beta chains follows, all from one sample in a study of graft-versus-host responses after intestinal transplantation. The method was immunoSEQ multiplex PCR; TCRdb's version includes in-frame clones alone and lacks a portion of them. The repertoire holds 6,000 to 8,000 clones, with nearly 85% as singletons. Source: ileum tissue, taken roughly 19 weeks after transplant. These receptors originate from a human patient who received an intestinal transplant, so some T cells may come from the graft donor. The CDR3 runs from the conserved cysteine through the conserved F or W. Fields, in order: V gene, J gene, D gene, CDR3 DNA, CDR3 protein. A D gene is named only where the DNA matches it firmly.

>TRBV4-1|TRBJ2-5|NA
TGCGCCAGCAGCCAAGGGCGGACAAGCCAAGAGACCCAGTACTTC
CASSQGRTSQETQYF
>TRBV5-1|TRBJ2-1|NA
TGCGCCAGCAGCTCTCAGAATGAGCAGTTCTTC
CASSSQNEQFF
>TRBV6-1|TRBJ2-7|NA
TGTGCCAGCAGTGAAGACGGACGGAGCTACGAGCAGTACTTC
CASSEDGRSYEQYF
>TRBV11-3|TRBJ1-1|NA
TGTGCCAGCAGCTTAGATGGAGGGGGGGCAGACACTGAAGCTTTCTTT
CASSLDGGGADTEAFF
>TRBV23-1|TRBJ2-7|TRBD1
TGCGCCAGCAGTCAACCTCTCGGGACAGGGGGCGTCTACGAGCAGTACTTC
CASSQPLGTGGVYEQYF
>TRBV4-1|TRBJ2-1|TRBD2
TGCGCCAGCAGCCAAGGGTCTAGCGGAGTCTACAATGAGCAGTTCTTC
CASSQGSSGVYNEQFF
>TRBV2|TRBJ1-5|TRBD1
TGTGCCAGCAGTGGCTGGACAGGGGATCAGCCCCAGCATTTT
CASSGWTGDQPQHF
>TRBV18|TRBJ1-1|NA
TGTGCCAGCTCACCCCGACAGGATACTGAAGCTTTCTTT
CASSPRQDTEAFF
>TRBV6-5|TRBJ1-4|NA
TGTGCCAGCAGTTACCCACCGGGACCCAATGAAAAACTGTTTTTT
CASSYPPGPNEKLFF
>TRBV11-2|TRBJ2-7|NA
TGTGCCAGCAGCCAACGACAGGAAACCTACGAGCAGTACTTC
CASSQRQETYEQYF
>TRBV7-2|TRBJ2-7|NA
TGTGCCAGCAGCTTTGGGAGAGCCTACGAGCAGTACTTC
CASSFGRAYEQYF
>TRBV2|TRBJ2-7|TRBD1
TGTGCCGGAAACCAGGGGGCCTCCTACGAGCAGTACTTC
CAGNQGASYEQYF
>TRBV7-7|TRBJ2-5|NA
TGTGCTAGCAGCTTAGGCGGGGGCCCCGTGGAGACCCAGTACTTC
CASSLGGGPVETQYF
>TRBV2|TRBJ2-2|TRBD2
TGTGCCAGCAGTGAAGGGACTAGCGGGTTCACCGGGGAGCTGTTTTTT
CASSEGTSGFTGELFF
>TRBV9|TRBJ2-1|NA
TGTGCCAGCAGCGTTAGCCCCAACAATGAGCAGTTCTTC
CASSVSPNNEQFF
>TRBV11-1|TRBJ1-3|NA
TGTGCCAGCAGCCCTTCCCTACCAACTAGAGGAAACACCATATATTTT
CASSPSLPTRGNTIYF
>TRBV19|TRBJ1-2|TRBD1
TGTGCCAGTAGTTCAAGACAGGGTCCTGATGGCTACACCTTC
CASSSRQGPDGYTF
>TRBV29-1|TRBJ1-1|NA
TGCAGCGTCCGGACCGTGAACACTGAAGCTTTCTTT
CSVRTVNTEAFF
>TRBV7-2|TRBJ1-2|NA
TGTGCCAGCAGCGCCCACTCGGCCAACTATGGCTACACCTTC
CASSAHSANYGYTF
>TRBV29-1|TRBJ1-2|NA
TGCAGCGTCGATAATGGACCCCGGCCTAACTATGGCTACACCTTC
CSVDNGPRPNYGYTF
>TRBV7-2|TRBJ2-3|TRBD2
TGTGCCAGCAGCTTATCGGGACTAGCGGACTACACAGATACGCAGTATTTT
CASSLSGLADYTDTQYF
>TRBV5-1|TRBJ2-1|NA
TGCGCCAGCAGCTGGGACGTAGACAATGAGCAGTTCTTC
CASSWDVDNEQFF
>TRBV10-2|TRBJ2-5|TRBD2
TGCGCCAGCAGTGAACGAGCGGGGGTGGAGACCCAGTACTTC
CASSERAGVETQYF
>TRBV18|TRBJ2-7|NA
TGTGCCAGCTCACCACCCGGCAGGTTAACCTACGAGCAGTACTTC
CASSPPGRLTYEQYF
>TRBV9|TRBJ2-3|NA
TGTGCCAGCAGCGTGTTGTCCGGGATCGGCACAGATACGCAGTATTTT
CASSVLSGIGTDTQYF
>TRBV4-1|TRBJ1-2|NA
TGCGCCAGCAGCCAAGTAACAGGAGGGGTCTATGGCTACACCTTC
CASSQVTGGVYGYTF
>TRBV5-1|TRBJ2-2|NA
TGCGCCAGCAGCGAACCACAGGGAGGCACCGGGGAGCTGTTTTTT
CASSEPQGGTGELFF
>TRBV7-9|TRBJ2-7|TRBD2
TGTGCCAGCAGCTTGGGACTAGCGGGATCTCTGTACGAGCAGTACTTC
CASSLGLAGSLYEQYF